The clone carrying this TCR beta chain has a count of ten or more. Described time point: persistent/refractory GD, antithyroid drugs over 5 years with positive TRAb. Making the TCR library involved RNA that had been extracted from PBMCs. This CDR3 spans 13 amino acids. Trimming cost V 8 bases and J 4 bases, with 14 bases left between them. Germline lookup yields CDR1 SEHNR and CDR2 FQNEAQ (reference sequence). This sample is part of a study of regulatory T cells in long-lasting Graves disease. Libraries of TCR beta came from iRepertoire HTBI primers plus Arm-PCR of CDR3 regions. TCRdb processed the multiplex PCR reads anew with MiXCR; each CDR3 protein has one entry. The sample includes 400,000 to 600,000 distinct CDR3 sequences, about 22% seen only once; the top ten take roughly 7%.

V is TRBV7-9 and J is TRBJ2-5; maybe TRBD1 (6 bases). The clonotype comes from a female donor with Graves disease. The sequences come from peripheral blood mononuclear cells (PBMCs), collected when the disease was refractory, from a patient treated with antithyroid drugs. Here the CDR3 DNA reads TGTGCCAGCTACGCGGACAGCCCAGAGACCCAGTACTTC. This encodes CASYADSPETQYF.